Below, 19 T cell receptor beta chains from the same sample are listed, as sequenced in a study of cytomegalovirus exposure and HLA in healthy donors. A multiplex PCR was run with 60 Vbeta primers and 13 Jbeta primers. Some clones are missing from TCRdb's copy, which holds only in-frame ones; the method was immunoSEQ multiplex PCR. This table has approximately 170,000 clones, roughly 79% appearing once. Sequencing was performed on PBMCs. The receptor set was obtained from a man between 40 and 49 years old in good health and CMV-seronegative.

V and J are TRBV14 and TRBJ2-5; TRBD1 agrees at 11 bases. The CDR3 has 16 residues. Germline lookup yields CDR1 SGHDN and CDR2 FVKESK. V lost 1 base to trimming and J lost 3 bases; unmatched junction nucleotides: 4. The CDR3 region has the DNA TGTGCCAGCAGCCAAGTGGACAGGGGGCTGGAAGAGACCCAGTACTTC. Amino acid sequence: CASSQVDRGLEETQYF.

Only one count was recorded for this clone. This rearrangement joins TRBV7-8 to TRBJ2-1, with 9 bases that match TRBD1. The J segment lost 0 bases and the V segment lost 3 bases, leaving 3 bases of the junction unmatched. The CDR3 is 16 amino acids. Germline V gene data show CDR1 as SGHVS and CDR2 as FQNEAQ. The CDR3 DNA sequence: TGTGCCAGCAGCTTGGCGGACAGGGGCTCCTACAATGAGCAGTTCTTC. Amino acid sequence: CASSLADRGSYNEQFF.

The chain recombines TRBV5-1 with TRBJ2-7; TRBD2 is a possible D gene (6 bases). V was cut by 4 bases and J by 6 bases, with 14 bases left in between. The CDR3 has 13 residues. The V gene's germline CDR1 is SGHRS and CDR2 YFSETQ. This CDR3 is CASSEGLSSEQYV. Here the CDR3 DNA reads TGCGCCAGCAGCGAGGGACTTTCGAGCGAGCAGTACGTC.

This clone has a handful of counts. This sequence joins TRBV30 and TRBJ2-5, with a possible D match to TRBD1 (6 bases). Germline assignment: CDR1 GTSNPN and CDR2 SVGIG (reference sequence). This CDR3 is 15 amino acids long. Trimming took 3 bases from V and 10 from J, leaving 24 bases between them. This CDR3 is CAWSDLRGDGADQYF. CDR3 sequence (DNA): TGTGCCTGGAGCGACCTCAGGGGAGACGGAGCGGACCAGTACTTC. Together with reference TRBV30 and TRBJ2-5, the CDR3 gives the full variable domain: SQTIHQWPATLVQPVGSPLSLECTVEGTSNPNLYWYRQAAGRGLQLLFYSVGIGQISSEVPQNLSASRPQDRQFILSSKKLLLSDSGFYLCAWSDLRGDGADQYFGPGTRLLVL.

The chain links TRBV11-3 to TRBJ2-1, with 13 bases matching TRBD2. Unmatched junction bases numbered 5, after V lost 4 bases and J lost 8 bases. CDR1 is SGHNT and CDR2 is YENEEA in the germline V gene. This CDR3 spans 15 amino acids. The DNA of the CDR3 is TGTGCCAGCAGCTCTAGGACTAGCGGGAGAGATGAGCAGTTCTTC. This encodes CASSSRTSGRDEQFF.

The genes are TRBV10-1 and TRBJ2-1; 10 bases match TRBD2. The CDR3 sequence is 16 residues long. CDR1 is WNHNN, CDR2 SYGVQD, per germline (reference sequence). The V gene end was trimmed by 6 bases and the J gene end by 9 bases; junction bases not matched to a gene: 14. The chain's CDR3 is CASRGGTSGAVFEQFF. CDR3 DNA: TGCGCCAGCAGGGGGGGTACTAGCGGGGCCGTGTTTGAGCAGTTCTTC.

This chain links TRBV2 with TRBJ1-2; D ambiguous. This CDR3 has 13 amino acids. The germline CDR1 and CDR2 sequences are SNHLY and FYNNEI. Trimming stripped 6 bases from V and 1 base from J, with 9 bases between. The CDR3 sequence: CASSLRVNYGYTF. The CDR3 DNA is TGTGCCAGCAGCCTTCGGGTTAACTATGGCTACACCTTC. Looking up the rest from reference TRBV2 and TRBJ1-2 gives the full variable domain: EPEVTQTPSHQVTQMGQEVILRCVPISNHLYFYWYRQILGQKVEFLVSFYNNEISEKSEIFDDQFSVERPDGSNFTLKIRSTKLEDSAMYFCASSLRVNYGYTFGSGTRLTVV.

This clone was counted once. The CDR3 protein is CASSIGYTEAFF. The CDR3 DNA reads TGTGCCAGTAGTATCGGGTACACTGAAGCTTTCTTT. The chain joins TRBV19 to TRBJ1-1; no clear D gene. The V gene's germline CDR1 is LNHDA and CDR2 SQIVND (reference sequence). Trimming shortened V by 3 bases and J by 3 bases, and 5 bases separated the two germline ends. The CDR3 extends over 12 amino acids.

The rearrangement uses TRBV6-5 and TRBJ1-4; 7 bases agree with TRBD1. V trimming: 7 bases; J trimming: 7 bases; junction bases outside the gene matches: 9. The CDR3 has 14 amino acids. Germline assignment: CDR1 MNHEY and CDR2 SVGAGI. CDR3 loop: CASNPEGAGEKLFF. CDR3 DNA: TGTGCCAGCAACCCAGAGGGGGCGGGTGAAAAACTGTTTTTT.

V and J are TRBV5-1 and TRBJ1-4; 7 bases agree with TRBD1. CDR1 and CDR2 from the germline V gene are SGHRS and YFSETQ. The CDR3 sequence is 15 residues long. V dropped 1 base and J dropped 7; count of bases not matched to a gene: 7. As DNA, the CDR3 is TGCGCCAGCAGCTTGATAGGGGGCGAGAGTGAAAAACTGTTTTTT. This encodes CASSLIGGESEKLFF. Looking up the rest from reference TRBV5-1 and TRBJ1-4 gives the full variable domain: KAGVTQTPRYLIKTRGQQVTLSCSPISGHRSVSWYQQTPGQGLQFLFEYFSETQRNKGNFPGRFSGRQFSNSRSEMNVSTLELGDSALYLCASSLIGGESEKLFFGSGTQLSVL.

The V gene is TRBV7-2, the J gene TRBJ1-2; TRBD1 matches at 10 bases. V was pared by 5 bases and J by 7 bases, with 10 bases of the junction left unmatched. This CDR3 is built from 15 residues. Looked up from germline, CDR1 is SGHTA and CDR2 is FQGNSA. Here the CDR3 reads CASSPLTGDRGGYTF. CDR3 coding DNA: TGTGCCAGCAGCCCTCTAACCGGGGACAGGGGTGGCTACACCTTC.

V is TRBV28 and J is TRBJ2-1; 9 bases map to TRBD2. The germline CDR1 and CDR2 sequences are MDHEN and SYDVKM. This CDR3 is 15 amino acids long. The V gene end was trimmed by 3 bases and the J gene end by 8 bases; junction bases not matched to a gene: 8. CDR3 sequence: CASSFGGRAGDEQFF. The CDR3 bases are TGTGCCAGCAGTTTTGGCGGGAGGGCCGGCGATGAGCAGTTCTTC.

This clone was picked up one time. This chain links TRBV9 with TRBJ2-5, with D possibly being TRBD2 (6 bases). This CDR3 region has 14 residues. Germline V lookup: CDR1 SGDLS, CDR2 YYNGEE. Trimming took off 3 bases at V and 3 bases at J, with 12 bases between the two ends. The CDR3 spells CASSAGEAEETQYF. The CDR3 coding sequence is TGTGCCAGCAGCGCGGGAGAGGCGGAAGAGACCCAGTACTTC. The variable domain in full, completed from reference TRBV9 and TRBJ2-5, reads DSGVTQTPKHLITATGQRVTLRCSPRSGDLSVYWYQQSLDQGLQFLIQYYNGEERAKGNILERFSAQQFPDLHSELNLSSLELGDSALYFCASSAGEAEETQYFGPGTRLLVL.

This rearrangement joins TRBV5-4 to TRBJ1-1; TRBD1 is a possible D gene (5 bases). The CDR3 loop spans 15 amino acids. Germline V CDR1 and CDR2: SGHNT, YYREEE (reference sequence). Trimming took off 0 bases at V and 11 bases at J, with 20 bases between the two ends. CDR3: CASSLASGRADRAFF. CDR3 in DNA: TGTGCCAGCAGCTTGGCGTCGGGCAGGGCAGATCGGGCTTTCTTT.

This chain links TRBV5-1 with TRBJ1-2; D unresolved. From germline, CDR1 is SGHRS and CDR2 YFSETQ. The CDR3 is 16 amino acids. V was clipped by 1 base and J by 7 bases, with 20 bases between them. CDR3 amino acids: CASSLIVSPEERGYTF. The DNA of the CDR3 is TGCGCCAGCAGCTTGATTGTTTCGCCGGAGGAGCGTGGCTACACCTTC.

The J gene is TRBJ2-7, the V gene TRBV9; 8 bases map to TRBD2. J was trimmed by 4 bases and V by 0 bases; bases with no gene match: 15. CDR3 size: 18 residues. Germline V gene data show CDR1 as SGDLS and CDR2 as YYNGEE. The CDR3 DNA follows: TGTGCCAGCAGCGTAGGGGGATGGATAGCGGGATTGAAATACGAGCAGTACGTC. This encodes CASSVGGWIAGLKYEQYV.

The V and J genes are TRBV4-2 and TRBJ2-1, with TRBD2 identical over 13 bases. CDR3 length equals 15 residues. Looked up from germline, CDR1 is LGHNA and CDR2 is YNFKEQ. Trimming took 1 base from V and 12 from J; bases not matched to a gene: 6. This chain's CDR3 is CASSQGGTSGKGQFF. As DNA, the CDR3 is TGTGCCAGCAGCCAAGGGGGGACTAGCGGGAAGGGGCAGTTCTTC.

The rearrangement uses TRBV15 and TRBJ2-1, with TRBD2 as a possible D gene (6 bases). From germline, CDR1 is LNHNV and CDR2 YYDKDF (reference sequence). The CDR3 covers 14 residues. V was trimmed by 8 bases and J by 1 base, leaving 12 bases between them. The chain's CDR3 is CATGRAGSYNEQFF. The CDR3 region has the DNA TGTGCCACCGGGCGGGCGGGATCCTACAATGAGCAGTTCTTC.

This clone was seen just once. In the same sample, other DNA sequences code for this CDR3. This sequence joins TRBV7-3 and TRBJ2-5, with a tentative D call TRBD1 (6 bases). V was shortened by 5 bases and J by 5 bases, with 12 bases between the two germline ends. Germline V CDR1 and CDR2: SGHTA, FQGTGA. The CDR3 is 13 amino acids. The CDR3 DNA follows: TGTGCCAGCAGCCCAGGACAGTTGGAGACCCAGTACTTC. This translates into CASSPGQLETQYF.